These 12 T cell receptor beta chains came from one sample sequenced in a study of neurological immune-mediated disorders. TCRdb recomputed calls from the 5' RACE reads with MiXCR, one row per CDR3 protein. The repertoire holds approximately 70,000 distinct CDR3 sequences, with 4.5% to 6% as singletons. The material sequenced was PBMCs. The receptors stem from a woman in her 70s with multiple sclerosis.

This clonotype was counted ten times or more. V usage is TRBV12-3 or TRBV12-4 and J usage is TRBJ2-7; 8 nucleotides agree with TRBD1. CDR3 length: 13 residues. With 4 bases clipped from V and 4 bases from J, the junction kept 3 bases outside the gene matches. The CDR3 region is CASSWTGRYEQYF. CDR3 in DNA: TGTGCCAGCAGTTGGACAGGGCGGTACGAGCAGTACTTC.

This clonotype occurred many times. The chain uses TRBV9 and TRBJ2-7; TRBD2 agrees at 9 bases. J lost 2 bases, V lost 6 bases, and 12 bases had no gene match. Germline CDR1 and CDR2: SGDLS and YYNGEE. This CDR3 region has 16 residues. In nucleotides, the CDR3 is TGTGCCAGCACCGCTAGCGGGATTCATCGCCCCTACGAGCAGTACTTC. As protein: CASTASGIHRPYEQYF.

The table lists this clonotype with many counts. V is TRBV7-9 and J is TRBJ2-3; D unclear. Germline CDR1 and CDR2: SEHNR and FQNEAQ (reference sequence). V was pared by 3 bases and J by 1 base, with 5 bases between. The CDR3 runs to 13 residues. The CDR3 DNA sequence: TGTGCCAGCAGCTTTCCCCGCACAGATACGCAGTATTTT. This encodes CASSFPRTDTQYF.

The sample holds many counts of this clonotype. The chain recombines TRBV29-1 with TRBJ2-2; D is uncertain. The CDR3 covers 13 residues. The germline gives CDR1 SQVTM, CDR2 ANQGSEA. Trimming pared 4 bases from V and 8 bases from J, leaving 14 bases between. The CDR3 is CSVAQSYWGELFF. The CDR3 nucleotides read TGCAGCGTTGCACAGTCTTACTGGGGGGAGCTGTTTTTT.

This clonotype was seen a handful of times. V usage is TRBV20-1 and J usage is TRBJ1-4; 10 nucleotides match TRBD1. Germline V lookup: CDR1 DFQATT, CDR2 SNEGSKA (reference sequence). This CDR3 is built from 16 residues. Trimming took 6 bases from V and 7 from J; bases not matched to a gene: 14. In DNA, the CDR3 is TGCAGTGCCCAGATTAAAGACAGGGGGCAGGGTGAAAAACTGTTTTTT. Translating it yields CSAQIKDRGQGEKLFF.

V is TRBV4-3 and J is TRBJ1-5; 7 bases are shared with TRBD1. CDR3 size: 16 residues. Germline lookup yields CDR1 LGHNA and CDR2 YSLEER. The V segment lost 0 bases and the J segment 5 bases; nucleotides outside the gene matches: 7. The chain's CDR3 is CASSQDYRGSYQPQHF. The CDR3 DNA reads TGCGCCAGCAGCCAAGACTACAGGGGATCATATCAGCCCCAGCATTTT.

With respect to this clonotype: Sequence at one end of the junction differs from germline and may be a read error. V is TRBV10-3 and J is TRBJ1-1, with 10 bases aligning to TRBD1. The germline V gene has CDR1 ENHRY and CDR2 SYGVKD. The CDR3 spans 14 residues. The CDR3 DNA reads as TGTGTCATCAGTGGCCGGGACAGGGGCACTGAAGCTTTCTTT. It encodes CVISGRDRGTEAFF.

This clonotype was observed a handful of times. This rearrangement joins TRBV4-3 to TRBJ1-2; 7 nucleotides align to TRBD1. This CDR3 is built from 15 residues. Per germline, CDR1 LGHNA and CDR2 YSLEER. Losses at the gene ends were 1 base for V and 4 bases for J; bases not matched to a gene: 6. CDR3 in DNA: TGCGCCAGCAGCCAAGGAGTGGGACAGAGCTATGGCTACACCTTC. Its translation is CASSQGVGQSYGYTF.

The table lists this clonotype with many counts. J is TRBJ2-2 and V is TRBV5-6; no firm D call. CDR3 size: 14 residues. With 0 bases removed from V and 1 base from J, the gap between germline ends came to 4 bases. Germline V lookup: CDR1 SGHDT, CDR2 YYEEEE. The CDR3 coding sequence is TGTGCCAGCAGCTTGGGGGGGAACACCGGGGAGCTGTTTTTT. It translates to CASSLGGNTGELFF. Variable domain in full (rest from reference TRBV5-6 and TRBJ2-2): DAGVTQSPTHLIKTRGQQVTLRCSPKSGHDTVSWYQQALGQGPQFIFQYYEEEERQRGNFPDRFSGHQFPNYSSELNVNALLLGDSALYLCASSLGGNTGELFFGEGSRLTVL.

The chain has TRBV18 and TRBJ2-7; either TRBD1 or TRBD2 may supply D (7 bases each). Germline V gives CDR1 KGHSH, CDR2 LQKENI. The length of the CDR3 is 14 residues. The V and J ends lost 5 bases and 3 bases respectively, with 14 bases between them. The CDR3 DNA is TGTGCCAGCTCAACAGGGGCTAGCGGCTACGAGCAGTACTTC. As protein: CASSTGASGYEQYF.

This clonotype was detected ten times or more. The rearrangement uses TRBV29-1 and TRBJ2-5; TRBD2 is a possible D gene (6 bases). This CDR3 is 12 amino acids long. V lost 7 bases and J lost 7, with 16 bases in between. Germline values: CDR1 SQVTM, CDR2 ANQGSEA. DNA of the CDR3: TGCAGCGGCGCGGAGGGTGCGGGGACCCAGTACTTC. Residues: CSGAEGAGTQYF. Using reference TRBV29-1 and TRBJ2-5 for the parts outside the CDR3, the full variable domain is SAVISQKPSRDICQRGTSLTIQCQVDSQVTMMFWYRQQPGQSLTLIATANQGSEATYESGFVIDKFPISRPNLTFSTLTVSNMSPEDSSIYLCSGAEGAGTQYFGPGTRLLVL.

This clonotype was recorded at least ten times. The gene calls are TRBV15 and TRBJ2-1; TRBD2 agrees at 7 bases. CDR3 size: 16 residues. Germline assignment: CDR1 LNHNV and CDR2 YYDKDF (reference sequence). V was clipped by 0 bases and J by 0 bases; unmatched bases: 2. CDR3 coding DNA: TGTGCCACCAGCAGAGACCGCGGGAGCTCCTACAATGAGCAGTTCTTC. It codes for CATSRDRGSSYNEQFF.